This record concerns one TCR beta chain sequence. This specimen comes from a study of T cell responses to AZD1222 COVID-19 vaccine. V was pared by 3 bases and J by 5 bases, with 3 bases of the junction left unmatched. This CDR3 has 14 amino acids. Germline V gene sequence: CDR1 LGHNA, CDR2 YSLEER. TCRdb keeps only in-frame clones here, not all; method: immunoSEQ multiplex PCR. The data contain some 120,000 clones, roughly 94% of them singletons. The TCR was taken from an adult in good health. The rearrangement joins TRBV4-3 to TRBJ1-4; TRBD1 matches 7 bases. The starting material was peripheral blood, obtained on day 0 of AZD1222 vaccination. DNA of the CDR3: TGCGCCAGCAGCCAGGGACAGTGGAATGAAAAACTGTTTTTT. Amino acid sequence: CASSQGQWNEKLFF.